One and the same sample provided the 3 T cell receptor beta chains below, sequenced in a study of blood T cell repertoires in COVID-19. The protocol was immunoSEQ multiplex PCR, while the TCRdb copy is restricted to in-frame clones and leaves out a portion. The sample lists 150,000 to 200,000 clones; over 70% were seen once. The sequencing sample was made of peripheral blood. The source is a woman aged 80 or over with active or convalescent COVID-19.

The V call is TRBV4-1, the J call TRBJ1-1, with D tentatively TRBD1 (6 bases). The CDR3 spans 13 residues. Trimming removed 4 bases from V and 5 bases from J, with 11 bases in between. Looked up from germline, CDR1 is MGHRA and CDR2 is YSYEKL. The CDR3 loop reads CASSLTGKTEAFF. Here the CDR3 DNA reads TGCGCCAGCAGCCTAACAGGGAAAACTGAAGCTTTCTTT.

The gene calls are TRBV4-1 and TRBJ1-2; D is uncertain. CDR1 MGHRA and CDR2 YSYEKL come from the germline V gene. The V end lost 0 bases, the J end lost 3 bases, and 11 bases lay between the germline ends. This CDR3 has 15 residues. CDR3: CASSQDYGNYYGYTF. The CDR3 coding sequence is TGCGCCAGCAGCCAAGACTACGGGAATTACTATGGCTACACCTTC.

This chain links TRBV3-1 (or the pseudogene TRBV3-2) with TRBJ1-6; no clear D. In germline, CDR1 is LGHDT, CDR2 YNNKEL (reference sequence). This CDR3 region has 16 residues. V was cut by 0 bases and J by 2 bases, with 8 bases left in between. In nucleotides, the CDR3 is TGTGCCAGCAGCCAAGATCTAATGGCCTATAATTCACCCCTCCACTTT. This translates into CASSQDLMAYNSPLHF.